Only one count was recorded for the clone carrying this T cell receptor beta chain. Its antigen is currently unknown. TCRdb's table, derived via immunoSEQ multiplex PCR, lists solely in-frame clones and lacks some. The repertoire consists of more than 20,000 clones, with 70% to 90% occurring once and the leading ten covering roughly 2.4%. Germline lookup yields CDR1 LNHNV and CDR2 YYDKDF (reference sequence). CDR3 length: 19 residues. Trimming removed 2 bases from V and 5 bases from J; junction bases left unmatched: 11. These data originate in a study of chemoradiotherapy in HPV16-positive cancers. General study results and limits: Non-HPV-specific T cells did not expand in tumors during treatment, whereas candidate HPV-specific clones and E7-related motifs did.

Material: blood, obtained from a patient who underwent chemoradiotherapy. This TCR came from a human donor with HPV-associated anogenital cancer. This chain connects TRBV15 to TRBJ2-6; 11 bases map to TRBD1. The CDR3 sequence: CATSRSRGTGGSRANVLTF. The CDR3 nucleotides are TGTGCCACCAGCAGATCTCGAGGGACAGGGGGTAGTAGGGCCAACGTCCTGACTTTC.